This T cell receptor (beta chain) came from a study of blood T cell repertoires in COVID-19. Background on the study: Acute and convalescent COVID-19 specimens originated in the United States, Italy and Spain. Sources were T cells, B-cell-depleted T cells, or PBMCs; the material itself was cDNA or gDNA.

The CDR3 covers 15 residues. The V end was cut by 1 base, the J end by 2 bases, with 12 bases between. Looked up from germline, CDR1 is SEHNR and CDR2 is FQNEAQ (reference sequence). In the original processing: Amplification of reference gene primers was used by the study to estimate nucleated cell counts. The assay was immunoSEQ multiplex PCR, and TCRdb's table has in-frame clones only and misses some. That table is the source of V, J and clone size, and D and trimming were worked out from the DNA. The sample includes over 90,000 clones, 84% of them seen just once. The clonotype originates from a human donor in a cohort sampled during active COVID-19. V is TRBV7-9 and J is TRBJ2-7, with D tentatively TRBD2 (7 bases). The sample taken for sequencing was peripheral blood. CDR3 coding DNA: TGTGCCAGCAGCTTAGATGGGGGGGCCGCCTACGAGCAGTACTTC. Encoded protein: CASSLDGGAAYEQYF.